Shown below are 24 T cell receptor beta chains from a single sample sequenced in a study of cytomegalovirus exposure and HLA in healthy donors (dated by TCRdb to 2015 to 2018). The library was obtained by the immunoSEQ multiplex PCR assay. For the multiplex PCR, a mixture combining 60 forward primers for TCR Vbeta segments and 13 reverse primers for TCR Jbeta segments was used. TCRdb limited this immuneACCESS table to in-frame rearrangements with V and J called. A share of clones is missing; checked studies link under half to unresolved V genes, and the rest is unexplained. The sample table records about 93,000 clones; around 81% of these occur just once. Jointly, the top ten make up roughly 0.6% of the sample. Sequencing was carried out using PBMCs. The receptors here all came from a man younger than 40 in good health and CMV-seronegative.

The V gene is TRBV11-1, the J gene TRBJ2-7, with TRBD2 as a possible D gene (6 bases). Germline V lookup: CDR1 SGHAT, CDR2 FQDESV (reference sequence). The CDR3 length is 13 residues. The ends were cut back, 5 bases at V and 2 bases at J, with 10 bases in the middle. The CDR3 here is CASSKTGAYEQYV. In DNA form, the CDR3 reads TGTGCCAGCAGCAAGACGGGAGCCTACGAGCAGTACGTC.

V is TRBV7-2 and J is TRBJ1-4; TRBD1 matches 7 bases. Germline CDR1 and CDR2: SGHTA and FQGNSA. V shed 4 bases and J 4 bases; nucleotides not matched to a gene: 6. The CDR3 length is 15 residues. CDR3 bases: TGTGCCAGCAGCTATGACAGGGATATTAATGAAAAACTGTTTTTT. Protein: CASSYDRDINEKLFF.

The chain links TRBV4-2 to TRBJ1-2; D is unresolved. The V and J ends lost 0 bases and 7 bases respectively, with 15 bases between them. In germline, CDR1 is LGHNA, CDR2 YNFKEQ. This CDR3 is built from 15 residues. The CDR3 DNA is TGTGCCAGCAGCCAAGAGGTCAGGCGGGGTGGTGGCTACACCTTC. Residues: CASSQEVRRGGGYTF.

This clone came up once. This chain uses TRBV5-1 with TRBJ2-2, with D unresolved. The V end was cut by 0 bases, the J end by 8 bases, with 14 bases between. CDR1 and CDR2 from the germline V gene are SGHRS and YFSETQ. The CDR3 length is 15 residues. The CDR3 protein is CASSLVGSLAGELFF. The CDR3 region has the DNA TGCGCCAGCAGCTTGGTGGGTAGCTTGGCTGGGGAGCTGTTTTTT.

This clone appeared a few times. This chain uses TRBV7-3 with TRBJ2-7; 9 nucleotides agree with TRBD1. The CDR3 length is 15 residues. The germline gives CDR1 SGHTA, CDR2 FQGTGA. Trimming removed 5 bases from V and 4 bases from J; junction bases left unmatched: 9. CDR3 sequence reads: CASSEKPGQGYEQYF. CDR3 DNA: TGTGCCAGCAGCGAAAAACCGGGACAGGGTTACGAGCAGTACTTC.

This chain links TRBV19 with TRBJ1-2; 8 nucleotides agree with TRBD1. This CDR3 is 19 amino acids long. Per germline, CDR1 LNHDA and CDR2 SQIVND (reference sequence). Losses at the gene ends were 2 bases for V and 0 bases for J; bases not matched to a gene: 14. The CDR3 bases are TGTGCCAGTAGTATATTGGCCTTGGGGACAGGCGATACTAACTATGGCTACACCTTC. Its protein is CASSILALGTGDTNYGYTF.

CDR3 nucleotides: TGTGCCAGCAGTCGACAGGCATTGAACACTGAAGCTTTCTTT. This encodes CASSRQALNTEAFF. The rearrangement uses TRBV6-5 and TRBJ1-1; possible D gene TRBD1, 6 bases. V gave up 5 bases and J gave up 0 bases, with 10 bases separating them. CDR3 length: 14 amino acids. In germline, CDR1 is MNHEY, CDR2 SVGAGI.

The chain carries TRBV4-1 and TRBJ2-1; 10 nucleotides match TRBD2. After removal of 0 bases from V and 2 bases from J, the junction contained 7 bases not matched to a gene. CDR3 size: 18 residues. The V gene's germline CDR1 is MGHRA and CDR2 YSYEKL. The CDR3 coding sequence is TGCGCCAGCAGCCAAGATGGAGGTAGCGGGGGGCCCTACAATGAGCAGTTCTTC. It yields the protein CASSQDGGSGGPYNEQFF.

The V call is TRBV11-3, the J call TRBJ2-1; 10 bases map to TRBD2. The CDR3 is made up of 16 amino acids. V lost 1 base, J lost 5 bases, and 5 bases stayed unmatched. Germline loops: CDR1 SGHNT, CDR2 YENEEA. DNA for the CDR3: TGTGCCAGCAGCTTAGGAACTAGCGGGGTTGACAATGAGCAGTTCTTC. This encodes CASSLGTSGVDNEQFF.

The chain employs TRBV18 and TRBJ2-1; 7 nucleotides align to TRBD1. CDR1 KGHSH and CDR2 LQKENI come from the germline V gene. Losses at the gene ends were 5 bases for V and 6 bases for J; bases not matched to a gene: 4. This CDR3 comprises 13 residues. The CDR3 DNA reads TGTGCCAGCTCAGCGCCAGGGGGCAATGAGCAGTTCTTC. The encoded protein is CASSAPGGNEQFF.

This clone was seen once. The rearrangement uses TRBV7-9 and TRBJ2-1; the match to TRBD2 covers 7 bases. The germline gives CDR1 SEHNR, CDR2 FQNEAQ (reference sequence). The CDR3 runs 14 residues. The CDR3 DNA reads TGTACCATCCGACTAGCCAAGGCGGTTGATGAGCAGTTCTTC. This codes for CTIRLAKAVDEQFF.

The chain joins TRBV11-1 to TRBJ2-5; 7 positions match TRBD1. The length of the CDR3 is 14 residues. The V segment lost 5 bases and the J segment 2 bases; nucleotides outside the gene matches: 5. Germline V CDR1 and CDR2: SGHAT, FQDESV (reference sequence). CDR3: CASSEQGQQETQYF. CDR3 nucleotide sequence: TGTGCCAGCAGCGAACAGGGGCAGCAAGAGACCCAGTACTTC.

J is TRBJ2-1 and V is TRBV7-3, with TRBD2 identical over 11 bases. The germline CDR1 and CDR2 sequences are SGHTA and FQGTGA. CDR3 length: 19 amino acids. The V and J ends lost 0 bases and 4 bases, in that order; junction bases with no gene match: 11. CDR3 nucleotide sequence: TGTGCCAGCAGCTTAACGGGGGCCGTGGCTAGCGGGGGGTACAATGAGCAGTTCTTC. As protein: CASSLTGAVASGGYNEQFF.

This chain uses TRBV5-1 with TRBJ2-3; the match to TRBD1 covers 8 bases. The CDR3 spans 15 residues. The V and J ends lost 3 bases and 4 bases, in that order; junction bases with no gene match: 7. Germline V gene sequence: CDR1 SGHRS, CDR2 YFSETQ. CDR3 nucleotide sequence: TGCGCCAGCAGCTGGGGGGACAGGAAGGCAGATACGCAGTATTTT. It codes for CASSWGDRKADTQYF.

The CDR3 nucleotides are TGCGCCAGCAGCTTAGGACAGAAACTCTTGAACACTGAAGCTTTCTTT. Translated, it gives CASSLGQKLLNTEAFF. The J gene is TRBJ1-1, the V gene TRBV5-1, with D tentatively TRBD1 (6 bases). Trimming took 2 bases from V and 0 from J, leaving 14 bases between them. CDR1 is SGHRS, CDR2 YFSETQ, per germline. This CDR3 spans 16 amino acids.

The chain joins TRBV5-6 to TRBJ1-3; D perhaps matches TRBD1 (5 bases). Germline V gene lookup returns CDR1 SGHDT and CDR2 YYEEEE. The CDR3 totals 16 residues. V gave up 1 base and J gave up 4 bases, with 15 bases separating them. CDR3 sequence (DNA): TGTGCCAGCAGCTTGCTGCGGCAGGGAGGAGGAAACACCATATATTTT. Residues: CASSLLRQGGGNTIYF.

V is TRBV7-2 and J is TRBJ2-3; D not certain. CDR3 length equals 15 residues. V was cut by 4 bases and J by 4 bases, with 15 bases left in between. The germline V gene has CDR1 SGHTA and CDR2 FQGNSA. The CDR3 nucleotides are TGTGCCAGCAGCTCCCGCCGAGGAGCATCAGATACGCAGTATTTT. Amino acid sequence: CASSSRRGASDTQYF.

The chain combines TRBV19 with TRBJ1-1, with a possible D match to TRBD1 (6 bases). The germline V and J ends were trimmed by 4 bases and 3 bases, with 9 bases remaining between them. This CDR3 region has 13 residues. Germline V gives CDR1 LNHDA, CDR2 SQIVND (reference sequence). CDR3 region: CASSKKGDTEAFF. The CDR3 nucleotides read TGTGCCAGTAGTAAGAAGGGGGACACTGAAGCTTTCTTT.

The chain employs TRBV9 and TRBJ2-1; D unresolved. V was cut by 0 bases and J by 0 bases, with 10 bases left in between. In germline, CDR1 is SGDLS, CDR2 YYNGEE. There are 16 residues in the CDR3. The CDR3 protein is CASSVGSESSYNEQFF. CDR3 nucleotides: TGTGCCAGCAGCGTAGGGTCAGAAAGCTCCTACAATGAGCAGTTCTTC.

The chain joins TRBV7-9 to TRBJ2-2, with TRBD1 as a possible D gene (6 bases). In germline, CDR1 is SEHNR, CDR2 FQNEAQ (reference sequence). The CDR3 has 17 residues. V lost 5 bases and J 2 bases, leaving 18 bases between the germline ends. The DNA for the CDR3 is TGTGCCAGCAGCCTGTTCAGGGGAGAATTCAACACCGGGGAGCTGTTTTTT. Translating gives CASSLFRGEFNTGELFF.

The rearrangement links TRBV5-1 to TRBJ2-1; 9 nucleotides match TRBD2. Germline trimming cut 4 bases from V and 7 bases from J; bases unmatched to any gene: 6. Germline CDR1 and CDR2: SGHRS and YFSETQ. The CDR3 runs 14 residues. CDR3 sequence: CASSTTSGKNEQFF. CDR3 sequence (DNA): TGCGCCAGCAGCACGACTAGCGGTAAAAATGAGCAGTTCTTC.

The J gene is TRBJ2-2, the V gene TRBV16; D is possibly TRBD2 (6 bases). CDR1 and CDR2 from the germline V gene are KGHSY and FQNENV. This CDR3 is 16 amino acids long. Trimming removed 2 bases at V and 2 bases at J, with 12 bases between. The CDR3 loop reads CASSQRRAENTGELFF. In nucleotides, the CDR3 is TGTGCCAGCAGCCAAAGGAGGGCAGAAAACACCGGGGAGCTGTTTTTT.

This rearrangement joins TRBV10-1 to TRBJ1-3; possible D gene TRBD1, 6 bases. Germline V CDR1 and CDR2: WNHNN, SYGVQD (reference sequence). V was shortened by 5 bases and J by 4 bases, with 12 bases between the two germline ends. The CDR3 sequence is 14 residues long. This chain's CDR3 is CASSRDTAGNTIYF. The CDR3 DNA is TGCGCCAGCAGTCGGGACACGGCGGGAAACACCATATATTTT.

V is TRBV19 and J is TRBJ2-1; D perhaps matches TRBD2 (5 bases). Germline V gene data show CDR1 as LNHDA and CDR2 as SQIVND (reference sequence). V was trimmed by 1 base and J by 2 bases, leaving 12 bases between them. This CDR3 is 16 amino acids long. The CDR3 here is CASSIGWRATYNEQFF. The DNA of the CDR3 is TGTGCCAGTAGTATAGGTTGGCGGGCGACCTACAATGAGCAGTTCTTC.